The 18 T cell receptor beta chains below come from one sample, sequenced in a study of human T cells and chemical hapten exposure. As to time point: patch test 3, about 24 weeks after DPC sensitization. Treatment meaning: therapeutic diphenylcyclopropenone sensitization with weekly scalp DPC. Via MiXCR, TCRdb re-called the RACE reads, giving one row per CDR3 protein. The sample consists of over 70,000 distinct CDR3 sequences, 9.5% to 13% of them appearing once. Here the sequenced sample was whole blood, taken in connection with sensitization to the hapten diphenylcyclopropenone (DPC). All receptors derive from a woman in her 30s with alopecia areata. Some clones in this sample may be carry-over from other donors' samples.

The sample holds many counts of this clonotype. V usage is TRBV9 and J usage is TRBJ2-3; 8 bases map to TRBD2. The J segment lost 1 base and the V segment lost 3 bases, leaving 4 bases of the junction unmatched. CDR3 size: 15 residues. Germline V lookup: CDR1 SGDLS, CDR2 YYNGEE. The CDR3: CASSGSGSGTDTQYF. CDR3 bases: TGTGCCAGCAGCGGGAGCGGGAGCGGCACAGATACGCAGTATTTT.

This clonotype came up many times. This chain links TRBV4-3 with TRBJ2-1, with D possibly matching TRBD2 (6 bases). This CDR3 contains 20 residues. CDR1 is LGHNA and CDR2 is YSLEER in the germline V gene. The V and J ends lost 2 bases and 6 bases respectively, with 29 bases between them. Here the CDR3 reads CASSQWFPSGGNPKVNEQFF. The CDR3 DNA is TGCGCCAGCAGCCAATGGTTTCCGTCGGGCGGGAACCCTAAAGTCAATGAGCAGTTCTTC.

The table lists this clonotype with many counts. The chain combines TRBV28 with TRBJ1-1; tentative D call: TRBD1 (6 bases). The CDR3 totals 16 residues. With 6 bases removed from V and 2 bases from J, the gap between germline ends came to 19 bases. The germline V gene encodes CDR1 MDHEN and CDR2 SYDVKM. The CDR3, as DNA: TGTGCCAGCAGCCATAAGCGGGGACAACTTAACACTGAAGCTTTCTTT. Translated: CASSHKRGQLNTEAFF.

This clonotype was recorded many times. As DNA, the CDR3 is TGTGCCAGTTGCCCGCAGGCCGGGGAGCTGTTTTTT. Amino acids: CASCPQAGELFF. V and J are TRBV19 and TRBJ2-2; D is ambiguous. The CDR3 totals 12 residues. Per germline, CDR1 LNHDA and CDR2 SQIVND (reference sequence). With 8 bases removed from V and 6 bases from J, the gap between germline ends came to 10 bases. Using reference TRBV19 and TRBJ2-2 for the parts outside the CDR3, the full variable domain is DGGITQSPKYLFRKEGQNVTLSCEQNLNHDAMYWYRQDPGQGLRLIYYSQIVNDFQKGDIAEGYSVSREKKESFPLTVTSAQKNPTAFYLCASCPQAGELFFGEGSRLTVL.

The sample holds many counts of this clonotype. V is TRBV28 and J is TRBJ2-7; D uncertain. Germline V gives CDR1 MDHEN, CDR2 SYDVKM. The CDR3 loop spans 17 amino acids. Trimming took 5 bases from V and 2 from J, leaving 22 bases between them. The CDR3 sequence: CASSLESSGVDPYEQYF. The CDR3 DNA follows: TGTGCCAGCAGTCTCGAATCCTCTGGGGTCGACCCCTACGAGCAGTACTTC.

The chain is built from TRBV29-1 and TRBJ1-3; unclear D gene. V was trimmed by 7 bases and J by 2 bases, leaving 6 bases between them. CDR1 is SQVTM, CDR2 ANQGSEA, per germline. The CDR3 is 11 amino acids. This CDR3 reads CSGGAGNTIYF. The CDR3 region has the DNA TGCAGCGGCGGGGCTGGAAACACCATATATTTT.

V is TRBV9 and J is TRBJ2-2; D is undetermined. Per germline, CDR1 SGDLS and CDR2 YYNGEE. Trimming pared 2 bases from V and 1 base from J, leaving 9 bases between. The CDR3 has 15 residues. The CDR3 spells CASSVGGRNTGELFF. The DNA for the CDR3 is TGTGCCAGCAGCGTCGGCGGTCGGAACACCGGGGAGCTGTTTTTT.

The rearrangement uses TRBV5-8 and TRBJ2-1; D not resolved. CDR3 length: 12 amino acids. With 7 bases removed from V and 6 bases from J, the gap between germline ends came to 11 bases. Looked up from germline, CDR1 is SGHTS and CDR2 is YDEGEE. The CDR3 sequence is CASGMSGNEQFF. Here the CDR3 DNA reads TGTGCCAGCGGTATGAGTGGCAATGAGCAGTTCTTC.

This clonotype was counted many times. This rearrangement joins TRBV6-5 to TRBJ1-6; D ambiguous. The germline gives CDR1 MNHEY, CDR2 SVGAGI. The V end lost 2 bases, the J end lost 7 bases, and 12 bases lay between the germline ends. The CDR3 extends over 15 amino acids. In nucleotides, the CDR3 is TGTGCCAGCAGTTACGGGCTGGGAAACAATTCACCCCTCCACTTT. Its protein is CASSYGLGNNSPLHF.

As for this clonotype: The germline gene is not matched at one end of the junction; a read error may be the cause. The chain joins TRBV29-1 to TRBJ2-1; D remains unclear. This CDR3 is 11 amino acids long. The germline V gene has CDR1 SQVTM and CDR2 ANQGSEA. CDR3 region: CSVEDLEEQFF. The CDR3 nucleotides read TGCAGCGTCGAAGATCTGGAGGAGCAGTTCTTC.

The rearrangement joins TRBV20-1 to TRBJ1-5; D remains ambiguous. V lost 1 base, J lost 5 bases, and 9 bases lay in between. CDR1 and CDR2 (germline): DFQATT, SNEGSKA (reference sequence). This CDR3 region has 13 residues. The CDR3 spells CSARGGSYQPQHF. The CDR3 nucleotides read TGCAGTGCTAGAGGGGGATCTTATCAGCCCCAGCATTTT.

This clonotype showed up many times. CDR3 coding DNA: TGCAGTGCTCCGAGCAACCCTACTGATAATTCACCCCTCCACTTT. Amino acid sequence: CSAPSNPTDNSPLHF. This sequence joins TRBV20-1 and TRBJ1-6; D remains unclear. Trimming pared 5 bases from V and 5 bases from J, leaving 16 bases between. Germline values: CDR1 DFQATT, CDR2 SNEGSKA (reference sequence). CDR3 size: 15 residues.

This chain connects TRBV29-1 to TRBJ2-3; D is undetermined. V lost 2 bases, J lost 3 bases, and 9 bases lay in between. The CDR3 extends over 13 amino acids. Germline CDR1 and CDR2: SQVTM and ANQGSEA. The CDR3 nucleotides are TGCAGCGTTGAATCGCAGAGGACAGATACGCAGTATTTT. Its protein is CSVESQRTDTQYF.

The rearrangement joins TRBV29-1 to TRBJ2-2; 12 bases map to TRBD2. Germline-derived CDR1 and CDR2 are SQVTM and ANQGSEA. V shed 7 bases, J shed 8 bases, and the junction held 5 bases outside the gene matches. The CDR3 has 13 residues. The CDR3 here is CSGQTSGRGELFF. For the CDR3, the DNA is TGCAGCGGACAGACTAGCGGGAGAGGGGAGCTGTTTTTT.

The chain combines TRBV7-9 with TRBJ1-3; maybe TRBD1 (6 bases). The ends were cut back, 4 bases at V and 8 bases at J, with 15 bases in the middle. The CDR3 extends over 14 amino acids. Per the germline V gene, CDR1 is SEHNR and CDR2 is FQNEAQ (reference sequence). The CDR3 bases are TGTGCCAGCAGCTCCACAGGGACCCGGCACACCATATATTTT. Protein product: CASSSTGTRHTIYF.

CDR3 residues: CASSSTGTGSQETQYF. The DNA for the CDR3 is TGTGCCAGCAGTTCCACCGGGACAGGCTCTCAAGAGACCCAGTACTTC. V gene TRBV27 combines with J gene TRBJ2-5; 8 bases are a match to TRBD1. The CDR3 totals 16 residues. Per the germline V gene, CDR1 is MNHEY and CDR2 is SMNVEV (reference sequence). J lost 2 bases, V lost 4 bases, and 9 bases had no gene match.

This clonotype was seen at least ten times. This rearrangement joins TRBV4-1 to TRBJ1-5; no firm D call. The germline V and J ends were trimmed by 1 base and 0 bases, with 10 bases remaining between them. Germline values: CDR1 MGHRA, CDR2 YSYEKL. The CDR3 runs 16 residues. The CDR3 DNA follows: TGCGCCAGCAGCCAAGCCATCCCGGGTAGCAATCAGCCCCAGCATTTT. It codes for CASSQAIPGSNQPQHF.

This clonotype was counted many times. The V gene is TRBV6-6, the J gene TRBJ2-3; D may be TRBD1 (5 bases). Germline V gene sequence: CDR1 MNHNY, CDR2 SVGAGI (reference sequence). The CDR3 is 17 residues long. Trimming pared 0 bases from V and 6 bases from J, leaving 19 bases between. The CDR3 reads CASSYSILTVGGDTQYF. In nucleotides, the CDR3 is TGTGCCAGCAGTTACTCGATTCTGACAGTAGGTGGTGATACGCAGTATTTT.